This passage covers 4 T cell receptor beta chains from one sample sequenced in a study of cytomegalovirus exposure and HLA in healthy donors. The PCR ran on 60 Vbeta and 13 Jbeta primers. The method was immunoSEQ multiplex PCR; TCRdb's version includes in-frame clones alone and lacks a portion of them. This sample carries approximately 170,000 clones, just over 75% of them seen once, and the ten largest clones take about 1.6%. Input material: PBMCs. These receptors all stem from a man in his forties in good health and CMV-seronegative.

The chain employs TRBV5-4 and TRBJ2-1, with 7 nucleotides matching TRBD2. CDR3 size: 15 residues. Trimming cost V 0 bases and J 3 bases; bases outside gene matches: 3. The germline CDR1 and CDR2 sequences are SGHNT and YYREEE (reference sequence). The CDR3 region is CASSLAASGYNEQFF. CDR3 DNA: TGTGCCAGCAGCTTGGCGGCTAGCGGCTACAATGAGCAGTTCTTC. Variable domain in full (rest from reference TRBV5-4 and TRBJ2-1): ETGVTQSPTHLIKTRGQQVTLRCSSQSGHNTVSWYQQALGQGPQFIFQYYREEENGRGNFPPRFSGLQFPNYSSELNVNALELDDSALYLCASSLAASGYNEQFFGPGTRLTVL.

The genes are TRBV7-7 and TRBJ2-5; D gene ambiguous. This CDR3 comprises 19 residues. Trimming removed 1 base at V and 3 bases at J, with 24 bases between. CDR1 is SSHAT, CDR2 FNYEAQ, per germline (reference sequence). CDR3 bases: TGTGCCAGCAGCTTAGAGATTCTGTTACTTAGATTAAAAGAAGAGACCCAGTACTTC. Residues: CASSLEILLLRLKEETQYF.

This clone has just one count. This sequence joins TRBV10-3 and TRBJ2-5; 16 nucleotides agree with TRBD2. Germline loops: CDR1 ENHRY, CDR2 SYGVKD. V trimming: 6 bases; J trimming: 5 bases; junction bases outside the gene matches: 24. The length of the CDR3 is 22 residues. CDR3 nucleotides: TGTGCCATCAGCCCTAAAGGGGGGACTAGCGGGAGGGTGCCTGAGAAGAGGGAGACCCAGTACTTC. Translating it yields CAISPKGGTSGRVPEKRETQYF.

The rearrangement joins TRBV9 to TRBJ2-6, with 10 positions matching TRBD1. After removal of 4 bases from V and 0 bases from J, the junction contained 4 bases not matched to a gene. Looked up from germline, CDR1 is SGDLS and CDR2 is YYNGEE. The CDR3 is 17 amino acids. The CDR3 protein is CASSRQGAYSGANVLTF. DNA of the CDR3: TGTGCCAGCAGCAGACAGGGGGCCTACTCTGGGGCCAACGTCCTGACTTTC.